This entry is about one T cell receptor beta chain. Its antigen remains unidentified. Individual cDNA molecules received unique molecular identifiers. TCRdb reprocessed the 5' RACE reads via MiXCR and lists one record per CDR3 protein. In the table there are around 84,000 distinct CDR3 sequences, around 14% of which are singletons. Germline values: CDR1 SEHNR, CDR2 FQNEAQ (reference sequence). V lost 2 bases and J lost 5, with 7 bases in between. The CDR3 sequence is 13 residues long. The sample belongs to a study of early T cells in non-severe SARS-CoV-2 infection. The overall study: Chains stayed unpaired after sequencing of bulk RNA from unsorted whole blood. Findings and limits, study-wide: CD4 and private specificities were missed by VDJdb matching, which favored anti-spike CD8 responses.

The J gene is TRBJ2-4, the V gene TRBV7-9, with D unresolved. Sequencing used whole blood. The sequence came from an adult who was a healthcare worker with PCR-confirmed SARS-CoV-2 infection or an uninfected control (not recorded which). The CDR3 sequence: CASSLPAENIQYF. CDR3 bases: TGTGCCAGCAGCTTACCGGCCGAAAACATTCAGTACTTC.